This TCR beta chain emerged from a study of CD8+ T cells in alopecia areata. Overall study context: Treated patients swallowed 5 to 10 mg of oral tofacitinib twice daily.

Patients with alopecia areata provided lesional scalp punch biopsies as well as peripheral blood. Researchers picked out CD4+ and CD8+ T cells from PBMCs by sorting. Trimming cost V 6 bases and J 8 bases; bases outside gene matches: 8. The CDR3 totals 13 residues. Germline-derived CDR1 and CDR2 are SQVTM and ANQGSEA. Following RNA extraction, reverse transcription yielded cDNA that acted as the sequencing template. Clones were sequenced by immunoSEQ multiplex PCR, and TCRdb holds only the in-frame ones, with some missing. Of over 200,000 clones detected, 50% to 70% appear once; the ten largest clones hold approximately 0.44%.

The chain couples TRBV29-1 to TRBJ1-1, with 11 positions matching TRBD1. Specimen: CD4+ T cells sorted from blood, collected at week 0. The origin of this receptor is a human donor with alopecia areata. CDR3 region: CSVRTGGAAEAFF. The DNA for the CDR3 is TGCAGCGTCCGGACAGGGGGCGCTGCCGAAGCTTTCTTT.